One sample yielded the 13 T cell receptor beta chains listed below, sequenced in a study of beta chain features in type 1 diabetes. Expressed TCRB transcripts were sequenced because the entire RNA isolate underwent reverse transcription. The repertoire was sequenced with immunoSEQ multiplex PCR; TCRdb's copy has only in-frame clones and lacks some. The sample yields fewer than 900,000 clones, about a sixth seen once. The sequencing input was naive CD4+ T cells from blood. These receptors were collected from a woman younger than 35 in good health.

This rearrangement joins TRBV10-3 to TRBJ1-1, with unresolved D. CDR3 length: 11 residues. V lost 6 bases and J lost 2, with 4 bases in between. Germline V gives CDR1 ENHRY, CDR2 SYGVKD. The CDR3 DNA follows: TGTGCCATCAGCACAAACACTGAAGCTTTCTTT. This codes for CAISTNTEAFF.

This clone was counted between two and nine times. This chain uses TRBV7-2 with TRBJ2-6; D is uncertain. With 5 bases removed from V and 3 bases from J, the gap between germline ends came to 11 bases. Per germline, CDR1 SGHTA and CDR2 FQGNSA. CDR3 length: 15 residues. In nucleotides, the CDR3 is TGTGCCAGCAGCGATGGACCTCGTGGGGCCAACGTCCTGACTTTC. It is translated as CASSDGPRGANVLTF.

V and J are TRBV6-5 and TRBJ2-1; 8 positions agree with TRBD1. Germline CDR1 MNHEY, CDR2 SVGAGI. V lost 0 bases, J lost 9 bases, and 7 bases stayed unmatched. The CDR3 spans 15 residues. This CDR3 reads CASSYSQGVLGEQFF. In nucleotides, the CDR3 is TGTGCCAGCAGTTACTCACAGGGGGTATTGGGTGAGCAGTTCTTC.

This clone was picked up a small number of times. The gene calls are TRBV27 and TRBJ1-6; no clear D. V was pared by 3 bases and J by 9 bases, with 6 bases between. This CDR3 region has 12 residues. Per germline, CDR1 MNHEY and CDR2 SMNVEV (reference sequence). The CDR3 DNA follows: TGTGCCAGCAGTTTTCTGGGTTCACCCCTCCACTTT. Its protein is CASSFLGSPLHF.

This clone showed up just a few times. The chain uses TRBV7-2 and TRBJ2-4, with TRBD1 identical over 8 bases. The CDR3 runs to 16 residues. Trimming at V came to 5 bases and at J to 0 bases, leaving 6 bases not matched to a gene. The V gene's germline CDR1 is SGHTA and CDR2 FQGNSA. The CDR3 region has the DNA TGTGCCAGCAGCCTCGGACAGGGAGTAGCCAAAAACATTCAGTACTTC. This sequence encodes CASSLGQGVAKNIQYF.

This clone was seen a few times. The CDR3 region has the DNA TGTGCCAGCAGTCGCCTAGCGGGACGGCTGGGGGGCATTCAGTACTTC. Protein product: CASSRLAGRLGGIQYF. The V gene is TRBV5-6, the J gene TRBJ2-4; the match to TRBD2 covers 9 bases. The germline CDR1 and CDR2 sequences are SGHDT and YYEEEE. This CDR3 region has 16 residues. The junction had 15 bases not matched to a gene; V was cut back by 5 bases and J by 9 bases.

The V gene is TRBV27, the J gene TRBJ2-3; no clear D gene. With 5 bases removed from V and 7 bases from J, the gap between germline ends came to 7 bases. Germline values: CDR1 MNHEY, CDR2 SMNVEV (reference sequence). The CDR3 spans 11 residues. Here the CDR3 reads CASSKRNTQYF. The CDR3 region has the DNA TGTGCCAGCAGTAAGAGGAATACGCAGTATTTT.

In this sample, this clone turned up a few times. V and J are TRBV2 and TRBJ2-5; D unclear. Trimming removed 4 bases at V and 1 base at J, with 7 bases between. The CDR3 spans 13 residues. The V gene's germline CDR1 is SNHLY and CDR2 FYNNEI. The CDR3 is CASSVLPQETQYF. The CDR3, as DNA: TGTGCCAGCAGTGTATTGCCCCAAGAGACCCAGTACTTC.

The CDR3 loop reads CASSEGTVDEQFF. The CDR3 nucleotides read TGTGCCAGCAGCGAGGGGACAGTGGATGAGCAGTTCTTC. The chain couples TRBV7-6 to TRBJ2-1; TRBD1 agrees at 7 bases. Germline V lookup: CDR1 SGHVS, CDR2 FNYEAQ. The J segment lost 8 bases and the V segment lost 5 bases, leaving 6 bases of the junction unmatched. The CDR3 extends over 13 amino acids.

There are a few counts of this clone. The genes are TRBV14 and TRBJ2-7; 9 positions agree with TRBD2. V was clipped by 4 bases and J by 9 bases; unmatched bases: 7. The germline gives CDR1 SGHDN, CDR2 FVKESK. The CDR3 totals 13 residues. The CDR3 DNA is TGTGCCAGCAGCCTAAAGGGCGGGAGGGCGCAGTACTTC. Protein product: CASSLKGGRAQYF.

This clone was picked up a small number of times. This may stem from a read error, because a much larger clone lies one nucleotide away. This sequence joins TRBV28 and TRBJ2-6; D is uncertain. Trimming removed 7 bases from V and 0 bases from J, with 1 base in between. In germline, CDR1 is MDHEN, CDR2 SYDVKM. This CDR3 comprises 12 residues. This CDR3 is CASNSGANVLTF. The CDR3 bases are TGTGCCAGCAACTCTGGGGCCAACGTCCTGACTTTC.

This clone was counted a few times. The rearrangement uses TRBV11-2 and TRBJ2-1, with 10 bases aligning to TRBD2. Germline CDR1 and CDR2: SGHAT and FQNNGV. V lost 0 bases and J lost 6; bases outside the gene matches: 2. CDR3 length: 15 amino acids. The DNA for the CDR3 is TGTGCCAGCAGCTTAGAACTAGCGGGACCCAATGAGCAGTTCTTC. It specifies CASSLELAGPNEQFF.

The chain joins TRBV1 to TRBJ2-7; the table's D call, TRBD2, was not checked against the DNA. TRBV1 is tagged as a pseudogene. The CDR3 spans 13 residues. CDR3 DNA sequence: TGTGCCAGCACTAGGGATATTGCCTACGAGCAGTACTTC. Residues: CASTRDIAYEQYF.